A selection of T cell receptor beta chains follows, all from one sample in a study of shared clonotypes between healthy human individuals. Generated by immunoSEQ multiplex PCR, the TCRdb table keeps only in-frame clones and is missing some. The sample records approximately 720,000 clones, about two thirds being singletons. The specimen sequenced was memory CD4+ T cells sorted from blood. These receptors came from a woman in her 30s in good health. Both conserved end residues are part of each CDR3. Fields, in order: V gene, D gene, clone size, J gene, CDR3 length, CDR3 protein, CDR3 DNA. D genes are given only for firm matches. Clone size is given for some rows only: seen once, a few or many times, or a class if the clone is expanded.

TRBV28	.	.	TRBJ1-2	14	CASRWSRADYGYTF	TGTGCCAGCAGGTGGAGCAGGGCGGACTATGGCTACACCTTC
TRBV7-2	.	.	TRBJ2-7	14	CASSYSYGDYEQYF	TGTGCCAGCAGTTACAGTTACGGAGACTACGAGCAGTACTTC
TRBV2	.	many	TRBJ2-6	17	CASSDATANSGANVLTF	TGTGCCAGCAGTGACGCCACTGCAAACTCTGGGGCCAACGTCCTGACTTTC
TRBV4-1	.	.	TRBJ1-1	13	CASSQEGRTEAFF	TGCGCCAGCAGCCAAGAAGGGAGAACTGAAGCTTTCTTT
TRBV7-6	.	.	TRBJ2-7	15	CASSRRLTGSYEQYF	TGTGCCAGCAGCCGTCGCCTGACAGGATCCTACGAGCAGTACTTC
TRBV7-2	.	.	TRBJ2-5	19	CASSPTTTWLGDPQETQYF	TGTGCCAGCAGCCCTACTACCACCTGGCTCGGGGACCCACAAGAGACCCAGTACTTC
TRBV7-3	.	.	TRBJ1-2	15	CASSPGQLRADGYTF	TGTGCCAGCAGCCCCGGACAACTTCGGGCCGATGGCTACACCTTC
TRBV10-3	.	few	TRBJ2-7	15	CAISDWQVGNYEQYF	TGTGCCATCAGTGATTGGCAGGTGGGAAACTACGAGCAGTACTTC
TRBV6-6	.	few	TRBJ1-4	12	CASSSSDLSLFF	TGTGCCAGCAGTTCGTCTGACCTTTCCCTGTTTTTT
TRBV27	.	few	TRBJ1-5	19	CASSLIGYGRVGSNQPQHF	TGTGCCAGCAGTTTAATAGGGTATGGCAGGGTGGGTAGCAATCAGCCCCAGCATTTT
TRBV4-1	TRBD1	.	TRBJ1-4	16	CASSQGTGSEEEKLFF	TGCGCCAGCAGCCAAGGGACAGGTTCGGAGGAAGAAAAACTGTTTTTT
TRBV7-2	.	.	TRBJ2-6	16	CASSRTTGAGANVLTF	TGTGCCAGCAGCAGAACGACGGGAGCTGGGGCCAACGTCCTGACTTTC
TRBV28	.	.	TRBJ1-2	13	CASSLQGIMARGF	TGTGCCAGCAGTTTGCAGGGGATTATGGCTAGGGGCTTC
TRBV5-1	TRBD2	few	TRBJ2-5	15	CASSLKLADQETQYF	TGCGCCAGCAGCTTGAAACTAGCGGATCAAGAGACCCAGTACTTC
TRBV10-2	.	.	TRBJ1-4	14	CASGANSGNEKLFF	TGCGCCAGCGGGGCCAACTCAGGGAATGAAAAACTGTTTTTT
TRBV19	.	few	TRBJ1-1	14	CASSIGGRRTEAFF	TGTGCCAGTAGTATAGGGGGGAGGAGGACTGAAGCTTTCTTT
TRBV5-6	.	few	TRBJ1-2	14	CASSQTTKNYGYTF	TGTGCCAGCAGCCAGACGACCAAGAACTATGGCTACACCTTC
TRBV18	.	.	TRBJ2-7	18	CASSPRASRVYAHYEQYF	TGTGCCAGCTCACCGAGGGCTTCGCGGGTTTACGCGCACTACGAGCAGTACTTC
TRBV6-6	TRBD1	.	TRBJ2-7	15	CASSPGGQGAYEQYF	TGTGCCAGCAGTCCAGGCGGACAGGGGGCCTACGAGCAGTACTTC
TRBV6-5	.	few	TRBJ2-7	13	CASSFGRNVGQYF	TGTGCCAGCAGTTTCGGACGCAATGTAGGGCAGTACTTC
TRBV4-1	.	.	TRBJ1-5	15	CASSQGPREGQPQHF	TGCGCCAGCAGCCAAGGACCCAGGGAGGGTCAGCCCCAGCATTTT
TRBV2	.	many	TRBJ1-2	14	CASSAGTQTYGYTF	TGTGCCAGCAGTGCCGGGACACAAACCTATGGCTACACCTTC
TRBV28	TRBD1	once	TRBJ1-2	15	CASSFPGRTGGGYTF	TGTGCCAGCAGTTTCCCCGGTAGGACAGGGGGAGGCTACACCTTC